One and the same sample provided the 13 T cell receptor beta chains below, sequenced in a study of T cell changes during pregnancy in multiple sclerosis. This table comes from immunoSEQ multiplex PCR, and its TCRdb copy is limited to in-frame clones, with some not included. The data show about 110,000 clones, about nine tenths seen once. Sample: peripheral blood, taken after pregnancy. The source is a female donor with multiple sclerosis, enrolled in a pregnancy study.

CDR3 coding DNA: TGTGCCAGCAGCCAAGGGACTAGCGGGTCCTACAATGAGCAGTTCTTC. Its translation: CASSQGTSGSYNEQFF. The chain has TRBV4-2 and TRBJ2-1; 11 nucleotides agree with TRBD2. The trim removed 1 base at V and 1 base at J, leaving 0 bases unmatched. This CDR3 is 16 amino acids long. The germline gives CDR1 LGHNA, CDR2 YNFKEQ.

The chain couples TRBV23-1 to TRBJ2-5, with 8 bases lining up with TRBD2. TRBV23-1 is assigned to the ORF class and has an uncertain function. CDR3 size: 15 residues. Losses at the gene ends were 9 bases for V and 0 bases for J; bases not matched to a gene: 9. The CDR3 DNA sequence: TGCGCCAGTTTTTCTAGCGGGTACAACCAAGAGACCCAGTACTTC. Protein: CASFSSGYNQETQYF.

V usage is TRBV29-1 and J usage is TRBJ2-3; weak D call: TRBD2 (5 bases). Looked up from germline, CDR1 is SQVTM and CDR2 is ANQGSEA. V was cut by 2 bases and J by 0 bases, with 12 bases left in between. This CDR3 is built from 15 residues. CDR3 sequence: CSVEYGLTSTDTQYF. The CDR3 coding sequence is TGCAGCGTTGAATATGGACTGACGAGCACAGATACGCAGTATTTT.

This rearrangement joins TRBV9 to TRBJ2-5; tentative D call: TRBD1 (6 bases). The germline V gene encodes CDR1 SGDLS and CDR2 YYNGEE. With 1 base removed from V and 5 bases from J, the gap between germline ends came to 18 bases. This CDR3 comprises 16 residues. The CDR3: CASSVTLGASRETQYF. For the CDR3, the DNA is TGTGCCAGCAGCGTAACTCTGGGGGCAAGCAGGGAGACCCAGTACTTC.

This clone turned up a few times. The gene calls are TRBV11-3 and TRBJ2-7, with a possible D match to TRBD2 (5 bases). CDR1 is SGHNT, CDR2 YENEEA, per germline. CDR3 length: 13 residues. The V and J ends lost 3 bases and 1 base respectively, with 7 bases between them. CDR3 loop: CASSFRGSYEQYF. The CDR3 DNA reads as TGTGCCAGCAGCTTCCGAGGGTCCTACGAGCAGTACTTC.

The rearrangement joins TRBV27 to TRBJ2-1, with 12 nucleotides matching TRBD2. Germline values: CDR1 MNHEY, CDR2 SMNVEV (reference sequence). This CDR3 has 17 amino acids. V was clipped by 1 base and J by 4 bases; unmatched bases: 5. The CDR3 is CASSLFPSGRAYNEQFF. The CDR3 coding sequence is TGTGCCAGCAGTTTATTTCCTAGCGGGAGGGCTTACAATGAGCAGTTCTTC.

This chain joins TRBV2 and TRBJ2-1; 7 bases are shared with TRBD1. CDR3 length: 13 amino acids. The V and J ends lost 4 bases and 4 bases, in that order; junction bases with no gene match: 1. Germline CDR1 SNHLY, CDR2 FYNNEI. The CDR3 DNA follows: TGTGCCAGCAGTGGACAGGGTTACAATGAGCAGTTCTTC. Its protein product is CASSGQGYNEQFF.

This clone was picked up a small number of times. The chain carries TRBV2 and TRBJ2-3; 7 nucleotides align to TRBD2. The CDR3 extends over 15 amino acids. The V gene end was trimmed by 6 bases and the J gene end by 0 bases; junction bases not matched to a gene: 6. The V gene's germline CDR1 is SNHLY and CDR2 FYNNEI. CDR3: CASSDGGTSTDTQYF. The CDR3 coding sequence is TGTGCCAGCAGCGACGGGGGGACTAGCACAGATACGCAGTATTTT.

This rearrangement joins TRBV2 to TRBJ1-6; D is possibly TRBD1 (6 bases). Germline CDR1 and CDR2: SNHLY and FYNNEI. V was trimmed by 8 bases and J by 7 bases, leaving 9 bases between them. The CDR3 runs 12 residues. CDR3 nucleotides: TGTGCCAGCGGTAGGGGGAATTCACCCCTCCACTTT. This sequence encodes CASGRGNSPLHF.

The chain is built from TRBV19 and TRBJ1-2; tentative D call: TRBD1 (5 bases). The CDR3 spans 15 residues. Germline V gives CDR1 LNHDA, CDR2 SQIVND (reference sequence). Trimming shortened V by 4 bases and J by 4 bases, and 16 bases separated the two germline ends. The CDR3 DNA is TGTGCCAGTAGTACAAAGACATTCGGGGGCTATGGCTACACCTTC. Residues: CASSTKTFGGYGYTF.

The rearrangement uses TRBV7-9 and TRBJ2-3; 9 nucleotides line up with TRBD2. Germline V gene data show CDR1 as SEHNR and CDR2 as FQNEAQ (reference sequence). This CDR3 comprises 16 residues. Losses at the gene ends were 5 bases for V and 5 bases for J; bases not matched to a gene: 11. DNA for the CDR3: TGTGCCAGCAGCGAACTTACCGGACTAGCGAGAGATACGCAGTATTTT. It codes for CASSELTGLARDTQYF.

The chain joins TRBV5-8 to TRBJ1-1, with D unclear. The germline V gene has CDR1 SGHTS and CDR2 YDEGEE. CDR3 length: 14 amino acids. The germline V and J ends were trimmed by 1 base and 8 bases, with 15 bases remaining between them. The chain's CDR3 is CASSLLAAAGEAFF. The CDR3 nucleotides are TGTGCCAGCAGCTTGTTGGCCGCCGCGGGAGAAGCTTTCTTT.

In this sample, this clone turned up once. This chain uses TRBV19 with TRBJ2-1; D is perhaps TRBD2 (6 bases). Germline V gene data show CDR1 as LNHDA and CDR2 as SQIVND (reference sequence). The CDR3 covers 15 residues. The germline V and J ends were trimmed by 6 bases and 0 bases, with 12 bases remaining between them. CDR3 DNA: TGTGCCAGTAGCTTAGCGGAGAGCTCCTACAATGAGCAGTTCTTC. Its protein is CASSLAESSYNEQFF. Based on the CDR3 plus reference TRBV19 and TRBJ2-1, the full variable domain is DGGITQSPKYLFRKEGQNVTLSCEQNLNHDAMYWYRQDPGQGLRLIYYSQIVNDFQKGDIAEGYSVSREKKESFPLTVTSAQKNPTAFYLCASSLAESSYNEQFFGPGTRLTVL.